These 22 T cell receptor beta chains share one sample of origin, sequenced in a study of T cell clonality in common variable immunodeficiency. Libraries were prepared by immunoSEQ multiplex PCR; TCRdb keeps only in-frame clonotypes and omits some of them. Observed are about 43,000 clones, no singletons, with the top ten taking approximately 2%. The sequenced material came from peripheral blood mononuclear cells. Every receptor here comes from a person aged 18-69 years in good health.

This clone was observed at least ten times. The missing CDR3 end, 3 residues past where the read stops, is filled in from the germline J gene. The chain employs TRBV6-2 or TRBV6-3 and TRBJ2-7; 11 bases are a match to TRBD1. Trimming removed 6 bases from V and 5 bases from J; junction bases left unmatched: 6. Germline CDR1 reads MNHEY; CDR2 reads SVGEGT. The CDR3 is 14 residues long. CDR3 sequence: CASSLDRGHNEQYF. CDR3 bases read: TGTGCCAGCAGCTTGGACAGGGGGCATAACGAG.

Ten or more counts support this clone. The CDR3 is cut off 3 residues early in the read; its end comes from the germline J gene. This chain uses TRBV30 with TRBJ2-1, with D possibly TRBD1 on 7 matching bases. This CDR3 has 13 residues. Germline lookup yields CDR1 GTSNPN and CDR2 SVGIG (reference sequence). The V gene lost 7 bases and the J gene lost 6 bases, with 16 bases spanning the gap. The CDR3 region is CAFRGTAGNEQFF. CDR3 DNA (partial): TGTGCCTTCAGGGGGACAGCGGGCAATGAG.

At least ten counts were recorded for this clone. The CDR3 extends 3 residues past the end of the read, so its final part is completed from the germline J gene. This chain uses TRBV18 with TRBJ2-1; 9 nucleotides line up with TRBD2. The ends lost 5 bases at V and 2 bases at J; junction bases unmatched: 7. CDR3 length equals 16 residues. Germline values: CDR1 KGHSH, CDR2 LQKENI. The chain's CDR3 is CASSSSGTSPYNEQFF. CDR3 DNA, as far as it was read: TGTGCCAGCTCATCCTCCGGGACTAGCCCCTACAATGAG.

This clone was recorded many times. The read comes to an end 3 residues before the CDR3 does, leaving the germline J gene to fill in the end. V and J are TRBV5-1 and TRBJ2-5; 8 bases agree with TRBD1. Trimming took 2 bases from V and 5 from J; bases not matched to a gene: 11. The CDR3 extends over 16 amino acids. Germline V gene data show CDR1 as SGHRS and CDR2 as YFSETQ. The chain's CDR3 is CASSLQPTGEAETQYF. The sequenced part of the CDR3 DNA is TGCGCCAGCAGCTTACAACCGACAGGGGAGGCGGAGACC.

Many counts were recorded for this clone. The read is 3 residues too short to cover the CDR3 end, so that end is filled in from the germline J gene. This chain uses TRBV7-6 with TRBJ2-3; 7 nucleotides line up with TRBD1. This CDR3 region has 13 residues. Looked up from germline, CDR1 is SGHVS and CDR2 is FNYEAQ. With 5 bases clipped from V and 4 bases from J, the junction kept 3 bases outside the gene matches. Incomplete CDR3 DNA: TGTGCCAGCAGCACCGACAGGGCAGATACG. Translation: CASSTDRADT. The CDR3 reads in full as CASSTDRADTQYF.

In its sample, this clone was seen many times. The CDR3 is cut off 3 residues early in the read; its end comes from the germline J gene. The V gene is TRBV4-1, the J gene TRBJ1-4; the D gene is possibly TRBD1 (5 bases). From germline, CDR1 is MGHRA and CDR2 YSYEKL. V was clipped by 0 bases and J by 5 bases, with 13 bases between them. The CDR3 loop spans 16 amino acids. The DNA read from the CDR3 is TGCGCCAGCAGCCAAGAAACGGGACTCATAAATGAAAAA. It yields the protein CASSQETGLINEK. The full CDR3 sequence reads CASSQETGLINEKLFF.

On this clone: The read ends 3 residues shy of where the CDR3 ends; the end is completed using the germline J gene. The chain couples TRBV5-5 to TRBJ1-2; no definite D call. The germline V gene encodes CDR1 SGHKS and CDR2 YYEKEE (reference sequence). This CDR3 region has 13 residues. The sequenced part of the CDR3 DNA is TGTGCCAGCAGCTTTTGGGGATCGCGGGAG. This sequence encodes CASSFWGSRE. The whole CDR3 protein reads CASSFWGSREYTF.

This clone was seen repeatedly, ten times or more. The read halts 3 residues ahead of the CDR3 end, with the missing end drawn from the germline J gene. The chain is built from TRBV7-3 and TRBJ2-3, with 8 nucleotides matching TRBD1. V shed 5 bases, J shed 2 bases, and the junction held 12 bases outside the gene matches. This CDR3 contains 17 residues. The germline CDR1 and CDR2 sequences are SGHTA and FQGTGA. The CDR3 DNA, read in part, is TGTGCCAGCAGCCCGAACCCACAGGGGGTCCCCACAGATACG. Residues: CASSPNPQGVPTDT. The complete CDR3 protein is CASSPNPQGVPTDTQYF.

At least ten counts were recorded for this clone. The read ends 3 residues early relative to the CDR3; the germline J gene fills the gap. The sample carries other DNA sequences with the same CDR3. This chain connects TRBV19 to TRBJ2-5; tentatively, D is TRBD2 (5 bases). CDR1 and CDR2 from the germline V gene are LNHDA and SQIVND (reference sequence). This CDR3 region has 14 residues. V was pared by 4 bases and J by 4 bases, with 13 bases between. CDR3 DNA (partial): TGTGCCAGTAGTAGGTCAGGAGGTTCAGAGACC. This gives the protein CASSRSGGSET. The whole CDR3 reads CASSRSGGSETQYF.

This clone has ten or more counts. The CDR3 extends 3 residues past the end of the read, so its final part is completed from the germline J gene. The chain employs TRBV5-5 and TRBJ2-7, with 9 positions matching TRBD2. Germline V gene data show CDR1 as SGHKS and CDR2 as YYEKEE (reference sequence). V trimming: 4 bases; J trimming: 3 bases; junction bases outside the gene matches: 5. The length of the CDR3 is 14 residues. CDR3 DNA (partial): TGTGCCAGCAGCCTGGGACTAGCCAACTACGAG. Its translation: CASSLGLANYE. The full CDR3 sequence reads CASSLGLANYEQYF.

This clone was observed at least ten times. The read ends 3 residues before the CDR3 terminus; that terminus is restored from the germline J gene. The chain couples TRBV20-1 to TRBJ1-4, with D maybe TRBD1 (6 bases). Trimming stripped 6 bases from V and 10 bases from J, with 15 bases between. The CDR3 has 12 amino acids. Germline CDR1 and CDR2: DFQATT and SNEGSKA (reference sequence). Incomplete CDR3 DNA: TGCAGTGCCCCAGGGGCGTTGGCAAAA. Translation gives CSAPGALAK. The entire CDR3 protein reads CSAPGALAKLFF.

This clone was counted at least ten times. The read finishes 3 residues shy of the CDR3 end, and the germline J gene is used to complete it. The chain is built from TRBV7-6 and TRBJ2-1; D remains ambiguous. Trimming took 2 bases from V and 7 from J, leaving 6 bases between them. This CDR3 is built from 12 residues. Germline lookup yields CDR1 SGHVS and CDR2 FNYEAQ. The sequenced part of the CDR3 DNA is TGTGCCAGCAGCTTACCTAGTAATGAG. Translation: CASSLPSNE. The full CDR3 protein is CASSLPSNEQFF. Using reference TRBV7-6 and TRBJ2-1 for the parts outside the CDR3, the full variable domain is GAGVSQSPRYKVTKRGQDVALRCDPISGHVSLYWYRQALGQGPEFLTYFNYEAQQDKSGLPNDRFSAERPEGSISTLTIQRTEQRDSAMYRCASSLPSNEQFFGPGTRLTVL.

This clone occurred a few times. The read is 3 residues too short to cover the CDR3 end, so that end is filled in from the germline J gene. V and J are TRBV7-6 and TRBJ2-6; D is perhaps TRBD1 (5 bases). The V end lost 3 bases, the J end lost 1 base, and 10 bases lay between the germline ends. The germline CDR1 and CDR2 sequences are SGHVS and FNYEAQ. The CDR3 totals 16 residues. The CDR3 bases that were read are TGTGCCAGCAGCTTTACAGGTTTATCTGGGGCCAACGTC. Translation: CASSFTGLSGANV. The whole CDR3 sequence is CASSFTGLSGANVLTF.

This clone was seen at least ten times. The CDR3 extends 3 residues past the end of the read, so its final part is completed from the germline J gene. The chain couples TRBV6-2 or TRBV6-3 to TRBJ2-5; D is unresolved. The CDR3 covers 13 residues. CDR1 is MNHEY and CDR2 is SVGEGT in the germline V gene. V lost 3 bases to trimming and J lost 7 bases, with 12 bases between them. CDR3 sequence: CASSYRFAVTQYF. The CDR3 DNA, read in part, is TGTGCCAGCAGTTATCGGTTCGCGGTGACC.

This clone was seen at least ten times. The read terminates 3 residues before the CDR3 end, so the remaining end is supplied by the germline J gene. The V call is TRBV29-1, the J call TRBJ1-2, with 11 bases that match TRBD1. CDR1 is SQVTM, CDR2 ANQGSEA, per germline. The CDR3 contains 15 residues. The junction had 5 bases not matched to a gene; V was cut back by 0 bases and J by 5 bases. The CDR3 DNA, read in part, is TGCAGCGTTGAAGAGGACAGGGGGCGCGTATATGGC. It yields the protein CSVEEDRGRVYG. The entire CDR3 protein reads CSVEEDRGRVYGYTF.

This clone was seen at least ten times. The read is 3 residues too short to cover the CDR3 end, so that end is filled in from the germline J gene. The V call is TRBV10-1, the J call TRBJ2-5; the D gene is possibly TRBD1 (6 bases). Trimming took 4 bases from V and 2 from J, leaving 8 bases between them. The CDR3 runs 13 residues. Looked up from germline, CDR1 is WNHNN and CDR2 is SYGVQD (reference sequence). The CDR3 bases that were read are TGCGCCAGCAGTGCGGGACAACAAGAGACC. Translated, it gives CASSAGQQET. The whole CDR3 protein reads CASSAGQQETQYF.

This clone was detected many times. The missing CDR3 end, 3 residues past where the read stops, is filled in from the germline J gene. V usage is TRBV18 and J usage is TRBJ2-3; perhaps TRBD1 as D (5 bases). Looked up from germline, CDR1 is KGHSH and CDR2 is LQKENI. V lost 4 bases to trimming and J lost 0 bases, with 14 bases between them. This CDR3 has 16 residues. The CDR3 sequence is CASSQVQDTSTDTQYF. Incomplete CDR3 DNA: TGTGCCAGCTCACAAGTACAGGATACTAGCACAGATACG.

This clone was seen repeatedly, ten times or more. Read coverage stops 3 residues before the CDR3 terminus; the germline J gene supplies the remainder. The J gene is TRBJ1-6, the V gene TRBV20-1; 9 bases are a match to TRBD1. Germline V gene sequence: CDR1 DFQATT, CDR2 SNEGSKA (reference sequence). The CDR3 spans 16 residues. V shed 0 bases and J 10 bases; nucleotides not matched to a gene: 10. The covered CDR3 bases are TGCAGTGCTAGAGACTGGGACAGGGAATCGCAATCACCC. Residues: CSARDWDRESQSP. The whole CDR3 reads CSARDWDRESQSPLHF.

This clone was picked up many times. The identical CDR3 is also encoded by other nucleotide sequences in the sample. The CDR3 spells CASSIDKGLSIYF. The CDR3 bases that were read are TGTGCCAGTAGTATAGATAAGGGGTTGTCA. This chain connects TRBV19 to TRBJ1-3; D might be TRBD1 (5 bases). The sequenced fragment ends 3 residues before the CDR3 boundary, so the rest is inferred from the germline J gene. The CDR3 loop spans 13 amino acids. Looked up from germline, CDR1 is LNHDA and CDR2 is SQIVND (reference sequence).

This clone was seen at least ten times. From the germline J gene comes the end of the CDR3, since the read stops 3 residues before it. The chain recombines TRBV5-1 with TRBJ1-1, with a possible D match to TRBD1 (5 bases). CDR3 size: 14 residues. Trimming took off 1 base at V and 2 bases at J, with 9 bases between the two ends. CDR1 and CDR2 (germline): SGHRS, YFSETQ. The CDR3 here is CASSLTTGNTEAFF. The sequenced CDR3 bases are TGCGCCAGCAGCTTGACTACAGGTAACACTGAA. Based on the CDR3 plus reference TRBV5-1 and TRBJ1-1, the full variable domain is KAGVTQTPRYLIKTRGQQVTLSCSPISGHRSVSWYQQTPGQGLQFLFEYFSETQRNKGNFPGRFSGRQFSNSRSEMNVSTLELGDSALYLCASSLTTGNTEAFFGQGTRLTVV.

This clone was seen at least ten times. The missing CDR3 end, 3 residues past where the read stops, is filled in from the germline J gene. This chain uses TRBV5-1 with TRBJ1-5; weak D call: TRBD1 (6 bases). V dropped 3 bases and J dropped 5 bases, with 15 bases sitting between them. This CDR3 has 15 amino acids. Germline V gene lookup returns CDR1 SGHRS and CDR2 YFSETQ. The CDR3 region is CASSSNTGSDQPQHF. Incomplete CDR3 DNA: TGCGCCAGCAGCTCAAATACAGGGTCGGATCAGCCC.

This clone has a count of ten or more. The observed sequence ends 3 residues before the CDR3 terminus, with the missing tail filled in from the germline J gene. The chain carries TRBV20-1 and TRBJ1-1; 8 nucleotides match TRBD1. Germline V lookup: CDR1 DFQATT, CDR2 SNEGSKA (reference sequence). The CDR3 loop spans 13 amino acids. The V and J ends lost 4 bases and 4 bases, in that order; junction bases with no gene match: 5. The CDR3 bases that were read are TGCAGTGCTATTCAGGGGGCGGGCACTGAA. This sequence encodes CSAIQGAGTE. The entire CDR3 protein is CSAIQGAGTEAFF.